This T cell receptor (beta chain) stems from a study of blood T cell repertoires in COVID-19. Only in-frame clones appear in the TCRdb table, and some are missing; sequencing was by immunoSEQ multiplex PCR. The table shows about 220,000 clones, with about 90% occurring only once. The V gene's germline CDR1 is LGHDT and CDR2 YNNKEL (reference sequence). This CDR3 contains 16 residues. V dropped 1 base and J dropped 2 bases, with 13 bases sitting between them. Sequenced input: peripheral blood. The TCR originated in a man in his forties with active or convalescent COVID-19. V is TRBV3-1 (or the pseudogene TRBV3-2) and J is TRBJ2-3; a possible D gene is TRBD2 (6 bases). CDR3 amino acids: CASSQVFAGTTDTQYF. The CDR3, as DNA: TGTGCCAGCAGCCAAGTGTTTGCGGGGACCACAGATACGCAGTATTTT.